What follows describes a single T cell receptor (beta chain). This sample is drawn from a study of cytomegalovirus exposure and HLA in healthy donors. Looking at the study overall: Around 86 million unique TCRs, all from HLA-typed donors, were included in an early release of the data.

This CDR3 has 15 amino acids. V shed 1 base and J shed 5 bases, with 11 bases lying between them. Per germline, CDR1 LGHNA and CDR2 YNFKEQ. This PCR relied on a set of 60 Vbeta primers and 13 Jbeta primers. In the authors' workflow: A later analysis counted 65 million to 80 million unique TCR beta chains, around 12 million shared. The assay was immunoSEQ multiplex PCR, and TCRdb's table has in-frame clones only and misses some. V and J calls and clone size are those listed in that table; D and trimming were worked out from the DNA. This sample has roughly 200,000 clones, with about nine tenths found just once.

V usage is TRBV4-2 and J usage is TRBJ2-2; TRBD2 is a possible D gene (5 bases). This sequence was found in a man younger than 45 in good health and CMV-seronegative. Sample: PBMCs. DNA for the CDR3: TGTGCCAGCAGCCAAGTTGGCTCGGGGACCGGGGAGCTGTTTTTT. This codes for CASSQVGSGTGELFF.